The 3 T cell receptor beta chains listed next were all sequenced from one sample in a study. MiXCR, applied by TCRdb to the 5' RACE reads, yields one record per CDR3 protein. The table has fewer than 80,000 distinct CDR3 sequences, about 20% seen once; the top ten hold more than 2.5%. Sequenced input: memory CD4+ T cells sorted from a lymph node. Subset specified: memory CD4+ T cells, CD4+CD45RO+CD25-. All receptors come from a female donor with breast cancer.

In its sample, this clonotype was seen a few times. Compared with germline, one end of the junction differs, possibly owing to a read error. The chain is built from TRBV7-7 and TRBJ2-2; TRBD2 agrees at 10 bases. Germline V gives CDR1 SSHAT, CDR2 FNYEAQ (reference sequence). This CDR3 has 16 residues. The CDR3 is CASSPLAGANTGELFF. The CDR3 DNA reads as TGTGCTAGCAGCCCGCTAGCGGGAGCGAACACCGGGGAGCTGTTTTTT.

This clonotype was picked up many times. CDR3 nucleotide sequence: TGTGCCAGCGGTAGAGGGTTTAAACTCTACGAGCAGTACTTC. It yields the protein CASGRGFKLYEQYF. V and J are TRBV6-6 and TRBJ2-7, with TRBD2 as a possible D gene (5 bases). V was pared by 8 bases and J by 3 bases, with 17 bases between. CDR1 and CDR2 from the germline V gene are MNHNY and SVGAGI (reference sequence). This CDR3 region has 14 residues.

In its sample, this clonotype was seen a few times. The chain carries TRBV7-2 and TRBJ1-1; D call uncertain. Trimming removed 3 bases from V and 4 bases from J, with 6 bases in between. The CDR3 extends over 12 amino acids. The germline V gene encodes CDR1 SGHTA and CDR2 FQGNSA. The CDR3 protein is CASSFYATEAFF. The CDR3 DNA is TGTGCCAGCAGCTTTTATGCCACTGAAGCTTTCTTT.